This T cell receptor beta chain was documented in a study of CD8+CD57+ T cells in acquired aplastic anemia. Study as a whole: The mean DNA yield obtained from sorted CD4+ and CD8+ cells came to approximately 3 ug. General observations from the study: In common between the patients and the controls were some 29 CD8+ CDR3 sequences. Patients and healthy controls showed no significant CD8+ Simpson's diversity difference.

Profiles of TCR beta VDJ and CDR3 were generated from a genomic DNA template. One entry per CDR3 protein, called by TCRdb with MiXCR from the reads. Of fewer than 85,000 distinct CDR3 sequences in the sample, 55% to 75% were seen once. Worth noting for this clonotype: Antigen specificity is unknown.

Trimming stripped 3 bases from V and 4 bases from J, with 19 bases between. Germline-derived CDR1 and CDR2 are SGHDT and YYEEEE. This CDR3 is built from 16 residues. All sequencing subjects had displayed CD8+CD57+ cell expansion on flow cytometry. Patients uniformly had severe acquired aplastic anemia. The sequenced sample was sorted CD4+, CD8+, or CD8+CD57+ T cells (not recorded which) from PBMCs. The J gene is TRBJ2-5, the V gene TRBV5-6; the D gene is possibly TRBD1 (5 bases). This receptor was identified in a human donor with aplastic anemia. CDR3 sequence: CASSSWAAGLRETQYF. CDR3 bases: TGTGCCAGCAGCTCTTGGGCTGCAGGGCTGAGAGAGACCCAGTACTTC.